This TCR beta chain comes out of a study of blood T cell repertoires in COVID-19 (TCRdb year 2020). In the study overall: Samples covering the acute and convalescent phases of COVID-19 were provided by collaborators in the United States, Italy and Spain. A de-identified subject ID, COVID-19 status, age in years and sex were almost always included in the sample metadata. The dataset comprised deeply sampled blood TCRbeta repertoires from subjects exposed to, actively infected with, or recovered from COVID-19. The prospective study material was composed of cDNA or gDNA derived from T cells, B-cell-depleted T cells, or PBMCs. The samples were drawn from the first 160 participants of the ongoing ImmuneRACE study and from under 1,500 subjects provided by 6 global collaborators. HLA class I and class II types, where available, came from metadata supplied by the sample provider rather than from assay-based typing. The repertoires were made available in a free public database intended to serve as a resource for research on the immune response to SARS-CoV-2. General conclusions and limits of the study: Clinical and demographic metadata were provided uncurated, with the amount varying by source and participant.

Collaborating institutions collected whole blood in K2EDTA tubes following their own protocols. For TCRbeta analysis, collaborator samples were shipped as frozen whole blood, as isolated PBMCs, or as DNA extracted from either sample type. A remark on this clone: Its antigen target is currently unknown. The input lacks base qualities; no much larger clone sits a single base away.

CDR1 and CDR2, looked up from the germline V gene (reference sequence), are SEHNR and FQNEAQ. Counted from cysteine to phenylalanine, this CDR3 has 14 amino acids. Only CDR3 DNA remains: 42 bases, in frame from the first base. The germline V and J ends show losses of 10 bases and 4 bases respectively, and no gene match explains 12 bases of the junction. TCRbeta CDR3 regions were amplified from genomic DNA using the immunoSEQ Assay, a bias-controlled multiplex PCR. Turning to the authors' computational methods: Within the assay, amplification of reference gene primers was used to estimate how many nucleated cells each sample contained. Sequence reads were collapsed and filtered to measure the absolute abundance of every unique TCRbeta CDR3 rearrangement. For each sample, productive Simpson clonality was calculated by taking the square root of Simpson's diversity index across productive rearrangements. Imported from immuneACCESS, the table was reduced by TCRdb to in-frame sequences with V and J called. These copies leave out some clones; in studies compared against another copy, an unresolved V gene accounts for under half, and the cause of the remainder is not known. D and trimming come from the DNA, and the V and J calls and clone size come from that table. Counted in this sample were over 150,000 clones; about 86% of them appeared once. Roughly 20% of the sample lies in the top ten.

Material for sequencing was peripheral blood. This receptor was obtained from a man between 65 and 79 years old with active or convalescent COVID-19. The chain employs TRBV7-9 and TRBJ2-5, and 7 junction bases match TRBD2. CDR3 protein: CAIRAGPRGETQYF. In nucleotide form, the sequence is TGTGCCATTAGAGCGGGGCCAAGAGGAGAGACCCAGTACTTC.